A selection of T cell receptor beta chains follows, all from one sample in a study of T cell responses to AZD1222 COVID-19 vaccine. Produced via immunoSEQ multiplex PCR; TCRdb's table is partial and in-frame only. The sample lists about 49,000 clones, more than 65% occurring once. The input for sequencing was peripheral blood, taken on day 0 of MenACWY control vaccination. The origin of the receptors is an adult in good health. Each CDR3 is given with its conserved first and last residue. A D gene is named only where the DNA matches it firmly. The size of a clone is reported for some rows only, either as once, few or many, or as a class for expanded clones.

cdr3_nt cdr3_aa d_call j_call clone_size v_call
TGTGCCAGCAGTGAAACACAGGTATTTCTTGTGCGTTTGACTGAAGCTTTCTTT CASSETQVFLVRLTEAFF - TRBJ1-1 - TRBV2
TGTGCCAGCTCACTAACGACCAGGGGGCGTCGCACAGATACGCAGTATTTT CASSLTTRGRRTDTQYF TRBD1 TRBJ2-3 - TRBV18
TGCGCCAGCAGTTTTGGACTAGCGGGGACGGGCACCCAGTACTTC CASSFGLAGTGTQYF TRBD2 TRBJ2-5 - TRBV5-1
TGTGCCAGCAGTGACCCCCAGAGGGGTGTAGGCTACACCTTC CASSDPQRGVGYTF - TRBJ1-2 - TRBV6-4
TGCGCCAGCAGCACCGGGACAGGGAACACTGAAGCTTTCTTT CASSTGTGNTEAFF TRBD1 TRBJ1-1 - TRBV5-1
TGTGCCAGTAGTATCAGGAGGCCCGATCAGCCCCAGCATTTT CASSIRRPDQPQHF - TRBJ1-5 few TRBV19
TGTGCCAGCAGCTTTGAACGAGGACTAGAGGCCGGGGAGCTGTTTTTT CASSFERGLEAGELFF TRBD2 TRBJ2-2 - TRBV7-9
TGTGCCAGCAGCGAGGTAGGACAACGCACAGATACGCAGTATTTT CASSEVGQRTDTQYF - TRBJ2-3 - TRBV3-1/TRBV3-2
TGTGCCAGCAGTTTACCCGGACAGACGGGGGAGACCCAGTACTTC CASSLPGQTGETQYF - TRBJ2-5 - TRBV28
TGTGCCAGCAGTTTTATATCGAACTATGGCTACACCTTC CASSFISNYGYTF - TRBJ1-2 - TRBV12-3/TRBV12-4
TGTGCCAGCAGCCTTAGACTCTTTTACGGCGCCGTTGGAAACACCATATATTTT CASSLRLFYGAVGNTIYF - TRBJ1-3 - TRBV5-5
TGTGCCAGCAGTGAATGGGGGCAGATAAATCAGCCCCAGCATTTT CASSEWGQINQPQHF - TRBJ1-5 - TRBV6-1
TGCAGCGTTGTTCAGGACTCTGGAAACACCATATATTTT CSVVQDSGNTIYF - TRBJ1-3 - TRBV29-1
TGCGCCAGCAGCTCGTCCTCGGGGAACACTGAAGCTTTCTTT CASSSSSGNTEAFF - TRBJ1-1 - TRBV5-1
TGTGCCAGCGTTAGACAGGGAACGAACACTGAAGCTTTCTTT CASVRQGTNTEAFF TRBD1 TRBJ1-1 - TRBV28
TGTGCCACCAGTGTTGGTGACAATGAGCAGTTCTTC CATSVGDNEQFF - TRBJ2-1 - TRBV24-1
TGTGCCAGCAGCCAAGTTTCAGGGTTTGGAAACACCATATATTTT CASSQVSGFGNTIYF - TRBJ1-3 few TRBV3-1/TRBV3-2
TGTGCCAGCAGTACCACCGACCGGGGGGGCTACGAGCAGTACTTC CASSTTDRGGYEQYF TRBD2 TRBJ2-7 - TRBV27
TGTGCCAGCAGCGTGGGCCTAGGGGGGGCGCAGGACACTGAAGCTTTCTTT CASSVGLGGAQDTEAFF - TRBJ1-1 few TRBV9
TGTGCCAGCAGCCAGTACGGTGAAAAACTGTTTTTT CASSQYGEKLFF - TRBJ1-4 medium-sized TRBV7-6
TGCGCCAGCAGCTGGGGGGAGGGACAGGGTGTCACTGAAGCTTTCTTT CASSWGEGQGVTEAFF TRBD1 TRBJ1-1 few TRBV5-1
TGCAGCGTTGGGAACAGTCGGCCAGATACGCAGTATTTT CSVGNSRPDTQYF - TRBJ2-3 few TRBV29-1
TGTGCCTGGAGTGTACGTGGGGGTGGGGACACCGGGGAGCTGTTTTTT CAWSVRGGGDTGELFF - TRBJ2-2 - TRBV30
TGCGCCAGCAGCTTGAGATCTAGCACAGATACGCAGTATTTT CASSLRSSTDTQYF - TRBJ2-3 - TRBV5-1
TGTGCCAGCAGTCCGGGGACAGCGATATACCAAGAGACCCAGTACTTC CASSPGTAIYQETQYF TRBD1 TRBJ2-5 - TRBV28
TGTGCCAGCTCACCATTGAGTGGGGGGAGCTCCTACAATGAGCAGTTCTTC CASSPLSGGSSYNEQFF - TRBJ2-1 - TRBV18
TGCGCCAGCAGCACTGGACAACTCGGCTACGAGCAGTACTTC CASSTGQLGYEQYF - TRBJ2-7 - TRBV5-1
TGTGCCACCAGCAGAGATCCGTCCTACGAGCAGTACTTC CATSRDPSYEQYF - TRBJ2-7 once TRBV15